A selection of T cell receptor beta chains follows, all from one sample in a study of blood T cells in healthy people across ages. TCRdb re-analysed the 5' RACE reads in MiXCR, keeping a single row per CDR3 protein. The sample shows 800,000 or so distinct CDR3 sequences, just under 25% of them seen only once. The sample was also linked to a second study, of T cells of mothers and their children.

Source material: blood. Receptors were obtained from a boy aged 5-17 years in good health. Both conserved end residues are trimmed from each CDR3.

J	V	CDR3
TRBJ1-5	TRBV7-3	ASSLTTENQPQH
TRBJ2-1	TRBV5-1	ASSLNGGRNEQF
TRBJ2-1	TRBV9	ASSVAGPGGSYNEQF
TRBJ2-7	TRBV4-3	ASSQDLTSGRLEQY
TRBJ2-2	TRBV7-3	ASSPRASANTGELF
TRBJ2-2	TRBV18	ASSPSGPGELF
TRBJ2-5	TRBV7-7	ASSLSVHIAGDQETQY
TRBJ2-1	TRBV7-9	ASSVTENEQF
TRBJ2-5	TRBV7-2	ASSLGTPETQY
TRBJ2-7	TRBV5-1	ASSPGDIGSYEQY
TRBJ1-2	TRBV6-5	ASSYPTRGQVGLYGYT
TRBJ2-3	TRBV7-3	ASSLTGAPTDTQY
TRBJ1-5	TRBV6-2/TRBV6-3	ASSYTRDRDYSNQPQH
TRBJ1-1	TRBV3-1	ASSPRTGWDTEAF